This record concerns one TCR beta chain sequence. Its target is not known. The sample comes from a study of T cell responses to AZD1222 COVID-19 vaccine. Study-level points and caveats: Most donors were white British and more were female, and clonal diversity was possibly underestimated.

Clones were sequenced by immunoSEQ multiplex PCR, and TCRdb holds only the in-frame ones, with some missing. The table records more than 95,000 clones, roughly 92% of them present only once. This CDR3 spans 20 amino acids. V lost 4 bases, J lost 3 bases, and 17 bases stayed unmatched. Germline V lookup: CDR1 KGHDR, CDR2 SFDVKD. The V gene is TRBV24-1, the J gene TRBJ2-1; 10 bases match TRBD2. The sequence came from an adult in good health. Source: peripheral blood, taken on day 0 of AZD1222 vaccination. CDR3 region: CATSEPQPSPGTSDYNEQFF. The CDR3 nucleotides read TGTGCCACCAGTGAACCGCAACCATCACCCGGGACTAGCGACTACAATGAGCAGTTCTTC.